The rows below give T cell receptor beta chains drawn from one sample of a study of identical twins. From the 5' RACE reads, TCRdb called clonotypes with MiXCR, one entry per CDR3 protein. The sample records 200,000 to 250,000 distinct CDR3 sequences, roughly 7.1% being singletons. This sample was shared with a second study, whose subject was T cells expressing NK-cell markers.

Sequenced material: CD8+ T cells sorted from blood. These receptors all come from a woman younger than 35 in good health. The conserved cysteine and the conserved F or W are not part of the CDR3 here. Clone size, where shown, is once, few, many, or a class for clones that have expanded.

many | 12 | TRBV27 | ASSRRGRDYGYT
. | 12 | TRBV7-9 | ASSPPRVPYGYT
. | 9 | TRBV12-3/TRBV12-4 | ASRGSNQEY
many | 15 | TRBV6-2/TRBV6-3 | ASSQQLAVERSYEQY
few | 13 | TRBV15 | ATSWRQGNTGELF
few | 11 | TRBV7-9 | ASSSETGTSEI
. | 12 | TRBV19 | ASNGGGIYNEQF
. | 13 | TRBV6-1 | ASSEIRGTFNEQF
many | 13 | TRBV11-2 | ASSLATSSTDTQY
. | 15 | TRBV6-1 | ASRLRRLAGGTDTQY
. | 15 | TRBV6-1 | ASSELLIHANTGELF
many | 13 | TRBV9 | ASSDGSSVSYEQY
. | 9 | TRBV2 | ATKVNTEAF
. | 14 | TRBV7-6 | ASSLAGTAPGNTIY
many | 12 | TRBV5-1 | ASSSERDYNEQF
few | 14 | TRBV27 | ASSLSRDGSYNEQF
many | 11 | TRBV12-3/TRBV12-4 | ASSLLVIYGYT
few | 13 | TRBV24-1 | ATSDRLAGRNEQF
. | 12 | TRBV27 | ASFSGSSYNEQF
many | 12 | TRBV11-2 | ASSLVTFQETQY
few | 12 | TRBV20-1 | SARSPGGSGEQF
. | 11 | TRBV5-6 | ASSATSTYEQY
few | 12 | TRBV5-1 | ASSLPGWGHEQY
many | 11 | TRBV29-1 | SVVGGRNNEQF
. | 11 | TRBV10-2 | ASSENPSYEQY
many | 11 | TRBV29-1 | SGKGRRNTEAF
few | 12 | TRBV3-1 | ASSQDLENSPLH
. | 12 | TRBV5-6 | ASSGGLGSEKLF
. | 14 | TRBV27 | ASRGIGGAEGDEQF
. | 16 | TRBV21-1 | ASSKGTTSGRARYEQY
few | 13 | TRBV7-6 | ASSLAAGGHNEQF
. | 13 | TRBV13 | ASSSGAPQEGEQF
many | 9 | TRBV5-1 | ASTNGYEQY
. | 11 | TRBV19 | ASSIGLSYEQY
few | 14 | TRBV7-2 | ASSLALQGANYEQY
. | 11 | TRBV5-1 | ASMVDRGLGYT
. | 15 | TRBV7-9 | ASSLGFRGSTNEKLF
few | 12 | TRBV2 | ANPPGQFTDTQY
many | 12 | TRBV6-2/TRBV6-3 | ASSLRDTSYEQY